Below, one TCR beta chain is given with its context. Its antigen is not yet known. Base qualities are missing; no much larger clone stands one base away. This sample was taken from a study of blood T cell repertoires in COVID-19 (dated by TCRdb to the early 2020s). Background for the entire study: The collaborator samples originated in the United States, Italy and Spain and spanned the acute and convalescent phases of COVID-19. Where available, HLA class I and class II types were obtained from metadata supplied by the sample provider rather than from assay-based typing. The repertoires were released in a freely available public database intended as a resource for research on the immune response to SARS-CoV-2. The sample metadata nearly always contained a de-identified subject ID, COVID-19 status, age in years and sex. The material from the prospective study consisted of cDNA or gDNA derived from T cells, B-cell-depleted T cells, or PBMCs. The samples were drawn from two sources: the first 160 participants of the ongoing ImmuneRACE study, and over 1,000 subjects contributed by 6 global collaborators. The dataset comprised deeply sampled blood TCRbeta repertoires from subjects exposed to, actively infected with, or recovered from COVID-19. What the authors observed across the whole study: The amount of clinical and demographic metadata varied by source and participant and was provided uncurated.

The collaborating institutions used their own protocols to collect whole blood in K2EDTA tubes. For TCRbeta analysis, collaborators shipped samples in one of three forms: frozen whole blood, isolated PBMCs, or DNA extracted from either of those sample types. TCRbeta CDR3 regions were amplified from genomic DNA by means of the immunoSEQ Assay, a bias-controlled multiplex PCR. As for the authors' bioinformatics: The number of nucleated cells in each sample was estimated from the amplification of reference gene primers within the assay. To quantify the absolute abundance of each unique TCRbeta CDR3 rearrangement, sequence reads were collapsed and filtered. Productive Simpson clonality was computed per sample as the square root of Simpson's diversity index over productive rearrangements. The table comes from immuneACCESS by way of TCRdb, which keeps in-frame sequences with V and J called. Part of the clones is missing from these tables; in studies checked, under half for an unresolved V gene and the rest for unknown reasons. V and J calls and clone size come straight from that table; D and trimming were deduced from the DNA. The sample yields roughly 100,000 clones; roughly 80% were counted once. The ten largest account for roughly 21% of the sample.

Specimen: peripheral blood. The source is an older woman with acute or convalescent COVID-19.

CDR3 loop: CASSRRTGPKLFF. The DNA is TGTGCCAGCAGCCGCCGGACAGGGCCTAAACTGTTTTTT. The receptor chain draws on TRBV5-6 and TRBJ1-4; TRBD1 aligns with 8 central bases. The CDR3 contains 13 residues, cysteine and phenylalanine counted. The DNA shown is the 39-base CDR3, in frame from base 1. After removal of 4 bases from V and 11 bases from J, the junction retains 7 bases not matched to a gene. CDR1 and CDR2 are drawn from the germline V gene: SGHDT, YYEEEE.